One and the same sample provided the 16 T cell receptor beta chains below, sequenced in a study of Graves' ophthalmopathy and Graves' hyperthyroidism. Amplification of the TCR beta CDR3 regions used RNA transcripts (as template). An opening RT-PCR round employed HTBI primers and preceded a second-round multiplex PCR. TCRdb reprocessed the multiplex PCR reads via MiXCR and lists one record per CDR3 protein. The sample yields hundreds of thousands of distinct CDR3 sequences, 21% seen once. The specimen sequenced was peripheral blood. The source of these receptors is a young woman with stable Graves' hyperthyroidism.

This clonotype was counted ten times or more. The chain joins TRBV6-1 to TRBJ1-2; 12 bases match TRBD1. CDR1 is MNHNS and CDR2 is SASEGT in the germline V gene. Losses at the gene ends were 0 bases for V and 6 bases for J; bases not matched to a gene: 11. The CDR3 is made up of 18 amino acids. The CDR3: CASSEALGDRGLWDGYTF. CDR3 DNA: TGTGCCAGCAGTGAAGCGCTAGGGGACAGGGGGCTATGGGATGGCTACACCTTC.

The genes are TRBV30 and TRBJ2-7; a possible D gene is TRBD1 (6 bases). CDR3 length: 13 amino acids. Trimming left V 1 base short and J 9 bases short, with 16 bases between. Germline CDR1 is GTSNPN and CDR2 is SVGIG (reference sequence). The CDR3 nucleotides read TGTGCCTGGAGTGATGGGACATCCGGGGTGCAGTACTTC. It codes for CAWSDGTSGVQYF.

This clonotype was recorded at least ten times. This sequence joins TRBV11-2 and TRBJ2-3; a possible D gene is TRBD1 (6 bases). The V end lost 5 bases, the J end lost 6 bases, and 18 bases lay between the germline ends. CDR1 is SGHAT and CDR2 is FQNNGV in the germline V gene. The CDR3 is 15 residues long. CDR3 nucleotide sequence: TGTGCCAGCAGCGCACGACAGGTTACTAAGGATACGCAGTATTTT. Its protein is CASSARQVTKDTQYF.

This clonotype was seen many times. The chain combines TRBV19 with TRBJ1-2; D unclear. Germline CDR1 and CDR2: LNHDA and SQIVND (reference sequence). The CDR3 spans 11 residues. Trimming removed 0 bases at V and 6 bases at J, with 2 bases between. The CDR3 DNA reads TGTGCCAGTAGTATAGAGGATGGCTACACCTTC. This sequence encodes CASSIEDGYTF.

This clonotype was detected many times. The chain couples TRBV7-8 to TRBJ1-5; D might be TRBD1 (6 bases). The germline gives CDR1 SGHVS, CDR2 FQNEAQ. The CDR3 sequence is 15 residues long. Trimming took 5 bases from V and 6 from J, leaving 17 bases between them. The CDR3 spells CASSGPGHLRQPQHF. CDR3 DNA sequence: TGTGCCAGCAGCGGACCGGGACATTTACGTCAGCCCCAGCATTTT.

J is TRBJ1-5 and V is TRBV12-3 or TRBV12-4; D gene ambiguous. This CDR3 is built from 13 residues. V was trimmed by 3 bases and J by 3 bases, leaving 6 bases between them. CDR3 protein: CASSFRNNQPQHF. CDR3 bases: TGTGCCAGCAGTTTTAGGAACAATCAGCCCCAGCATTTT.

This clonotype was recorded many times. The chain uses TRBV7-3 and TRBJ2-5; D is uncertain. There are 14 residues in the CDR3. CDR1 and CDR2 from the germline V gene are SGHTA and FQGTGA. Trimming shortened V by 5 bases and J by 4 bases, and 14 bases separated the two germline ends. CDR3 loop: CASSPSGPGETQYF. Here the CDR3 DNA reads TGTGCCAGCAGCCCATCCGGTCCCGGAGAGACCCAGTACTTC.

This clonotype has a handful of counts. This rearrangement joins TRBV27 to TRBJ2-5; 11 bases fit TRBD2. Germline CDR1 reads MNHEY; CDR2 reads SMNVEV (reference sequence). V lost 4 bases and J lost 1; bases outside the gene matches: 2. The CDR3 runs 15 residues. The CDR3, as DNA: TGTGCCAGCAGTTGGGGGACTAGCGGCCAAGAGACCCAGTACTTC. Translating gives CASSWGTSGQETQYF.

This clonotype was seen a few times. This sequence joins TRBV30 and TRBJ1-1; possible D gene TRBD1, 6 bases. Trimming left V 1 base short and J 1 base short, with 10 bases between. CDR3 size: 14 residues. Germline CDR1 and CDR2: GTSNPN and SVGIG (reference sequence). This CDR3 is CAWSGDNQNTEAFF. CDR3 bases: TGTGCCTGGAGTGGGGACAACCAGAACACTGAAGCTTTCTTT.

This clonotype appeared many times. The gene calls are TRBV7-6 and TRBJ2-5, with 7 bases fitting TRBD2. Per the germline V gene, CDR1 is SGHVS and CDR2 is FNYEAQ. The length of the CDR3 is 13 residues. The junction had 3 bases not matched to a gene; V was cut back by 1 base and J by 7 bases. The CDR3 bases are TGTGCCAGCAGCTTAGAGTCGGGGGGGACCCAGTACTTC. Protein: CASSLESGGTQYF.

This clonotype was counted between two and nine times. V is TRBV30 and J is TRBJ1-2; 7 bases line up with TRBD1. From germline, CDR1 is GTSNPN and CDR2 SVGIG (reference sequence). CDR3 length: 13 amino acids. V trimming: 3 bases; J trimming: 8 bases; junction bases outside the gene matches: 9. The CDR3 region is CAWRGDRVIGYTF. The CDR3 nucleotides read TGTGCCTGGAGGGGTGACAGGGTAATCGGCTACACCTTC.

This clonotype was detected a few times. The chain uses TRBV4-1 and TRBJ1-1, with TRBD1 as a possible D gene (5 bases). The ends were cut back, 4 bases at V and 4 bases at J, with 19 bases in the middle. This CDR3 has 16 amino acids. CDR1 and CDR2 (germline): MGHRA, YSYEKL. CDR3 loop: CASSLFPPGAGTEAFF. The CDR3 nucleotides read TGCGCCAGCAGCCTCTTCCCCCCCGGGGCCGGCACTGAAGCTTTCTTT.

With respect to this clonotype: This may arise from a read error, as a much more abundant clone is one base away. This rearrangement joins TRBV5-6 to TRBJ2-7, with 10 bases matching TRBD1. The CDR3 covers 15 residues. Germline lookup yields CDR1 SGHDT and CDR2 YYEEEE. The CDR3 here is CAGSWRTGGVYEQYF. The DNA of the CDR3 is TGTGCCGGCAGCTGGAGGACAGGGGGAGTCTACGAGCAGTACTTC. Looking up the rest from reference TRBV5-6 and TRBJ2-7 gives the full variable domain: DAGVTQSPTHLIKTRGQQVTLRCSPKSGHDTVSWYQQALGQGPQFIFQYYEEEERQRGNFPDRFSGHQFPNYSSELNVNALLLGDSALYLCAGSWRTGGVYEQYFGPGTRLTVT.

The sample holds many counts of this clonotype. The V and J genes are TRBV6-1 and TRBJ1-6; D remains unclear. The germline CDR1 and CDR2 sequences are MNHNS and SASEGT. The V end was cut by 8 bases, the J end by 10 bases, with 15 bases between. CDR3 length: 13 amino acids. The CDR3 sequence: CASFARDQSPLHF. Written as DNA, the CDR3 is TGTGCCAGCTTTGCGAGGGATCAGTCACCCCTCCACTTT.

The rearrangement joins TRBV30 to TRBJ2-7; TRBD2 matches at 10 bases. The CDR3 loop spans 13 amino acids. The germline V gene has CDR1 GTSNPN and CDR2 SVGIG (reference sequence). The trim removed 4 bases at V and 3 bases at J, leaving 3 bases unmatched. CDR3: CAWMASGGYEQYF. CDR3 nucleotide sequence: TGTGCCTGGATGGCTAGCGGGGGCTACGAGCAGTACTTC.

Only one count was recorded for this clonotype. This chain connects TRBV20-1 to TRBJ2-5; 7 bases agree with TRBD1. Losses at the gene ends were 3 bases for V and 6 bases for J; bases not matched to a gene: 13. Germline loops: CDR1 DFQATT, CDR2 SNEGSKA (reference sequence). The CDR3 consists of 15 residues. The CDR3 DNA is TGCAGTGCTAGTCGTCGACAGGGTGTGAGACAGACCCAGTACTTC. It encodes CSASRRQGVRQTQYF.